These T cell receptor beta chains were read from a single sample in a study of T-cell reconstitution after alpha-beta-depleted transplantation in children. From the PCR reads, TCRdb called clonotypes with MiXCR, one entry per CDR3 protein. The sample holds 100,000 or so distinct CDR3 sequences, less than 20% seen once. The sequenced sample was PBMCs, mostly from graft donor cells, obtained 180 days after TCRalphabeta/CD19-depleted stem cell transplant. The source of these receptors is a male patient between 2 and 15 years old who had a stem cell transplant for acute lymphoblastic leukemia, so the T cells may come from the graft donor. Each CDR3 is given with its conserved first and last residue. D genes are given only for firm matches. The size of a clone is reported for some rows only, either as once, few or many, or as a class for expanded clones.

TRBJ2-2 | many | NA | TRBV12-3/TRBV12-4 | CASSLLGGRTGELFF | TGTGCCAGCAGTTTGTTGGGGGGGCGGACCGGGGAGCTGTTTTTT
TRBJ1-1 | few | TRBD1 | TRBV12-3/TRBV12-4 | CASSIRTGLNTEAFF | TGTGCCAGCAGTATCCGGACAGGGCTGAACACTGAAGCTTTCTTT
TRBJ2-7 | NA | NA | TRBV11-2 | CASSLDRLSYEQYF | TGTGCCAGCAGCTTGGACAGACTCTCCTACGAGCAGTACTTC
TRBJ2-7 | few | TRBD1 | TRBV6-6 | CASTRTGGYEQYF | TGTGCCAGCACCAGGACAGGGGGCTACGAGCAGTACTTC
TRBJ1-3 | few | NA | TRBV14 | CASSQDDTGNTIYF | TGTGCCAGCAGCCAAGATGACACCGGAAACACCATATATTTT
TRBJ1-1 | NA | NA | TRBV7-2 | CASSRLQVEAFF | TGTGCCAGCAGCCGTCTACAGGTTGAAGCTTTCTTT
TRBJ2-7 | few | NA | TRBV28 | CASSRQQGLAREQYF | TGTGCCAGCAGCCGTCAACAAGGGCTAGCCAGGGAGCAGTACTTC
TRBJ1-2 | NA | NA | TRBV6-5 | CASSYSTGRANYGYTF | TGTGCCAGCAGTTACTCAACAGGTCGAGCTAACTATGGCTACACCTTC
TRBJ1-5 | NA | NA | TRBV7-8 | CASSLVGGGNQPQHF | TGTGCCAGCAGCTTAGTCGGGGGGGGCAATCAGCCCCAGCATTTT
TRBJ2-5 | NA | TRBD1 | TRBV7-2 | CASSSRTGGRETQYF | TGTGCCAGCAGCTCCCGGACAGGGGGCAGGGAGACCCAGTACTTC
TRBJ2-1 | many | NA | TRBV7-9 | CASMADDNEQFF | TGTGCCAGCATGGCGGATGACAATGAGCAGTTCTTC
TRBJ2-7 | many | TRBD2 | TRBV10-1 | CASSVAGGAYEQYF | TGCGCCAGCAGTGTGGCGGGGGGCGCCTACGAGCAGTACTTC
TRBJ2-7 | few | NA | TRBV7-8 | CASSSLTGTLAYEQYF | TGTGCCAGCAGCTCCCTCACCGGGACCCTTGCCTACGAGCAGTACTTC
TRBJ2-1 | many | NA | TRBV18 | CASSPGPADNEQFF | TGTGCCAGCTCACCCGGGCCTGCGGACAATGAGCAGTTCTTC
TRBJ1-2 | few | TRBD1 | TRBV18 | CASSPRDRGVLRYTF | TGTGCCAGCTCACCCCGGGACAGGGGGGTTCTACGCTACACCTTC
TRBJ1-2 | few | NA | TRBV7-9 | CASSLEQGARGGYTF | TGTGCCAGCAGCTTAGAACAGGGCGCCCGAGGTGGCTACACCTTC
TRBJ1-1 | few | NA | TRBV4-3 | CASSQEGGGNTEAFF | TGCGCCAGCAGCCAAGAAGGAGGCGGGAACACTGAAGCTTTCTTT
TRBJ1-1 | few | TRBD1 | TRBV12-5 | CASAWTGAGDTEAFF | TGTGCTAGTGCCTGGACAGGGGCCGGGGACACTGAAGCTTTCTTT
TRBJ1-5 | NA | NA | TRBV19 | CASSIDGRGASNQPQHF | TGTGCCAGTAGTATAGATGGTCGAGGGGCGAGCAATCAGCCCCAGCATTTT
TRBJ2-1 | NA | NA | TRBV27 | CASSLEWDKVDEQFF | TGTGCCAGCAGCTTAGAGTGGGACAAAGTCGATGAGCAGTTCTTC
TRBJ1-2 | NA | TRBD1 | TRBV28 | CASSAGTGLGYGYTF | TGTGCCAGCAGCGCCGGGACAGGGTTGGGGTATGGCTACACCTTC
TRBJ1-2 | NA | NA | TRBV5-1 | CASSLRQDYGYTF | TGCGCCAGCAGCTTGCGACAGGACTATGGCTACACCTTC
TRBJ2-1 | NA | NA | TRBV3-1 | CASSHLDSLHPRINEQFF | TGTGCCAGCAGCCATTTGGACAGCCTTCACCCGCGAATCAATGAGCAGTTCTTC
TRBJ2-2 | NA | NA | TRBV29-1 | CSVRQGPGELFF | TGCAGCGTTCGTCAGGGGCCCGGGGAGCTGTTTTTT
TRBJ2-1 | NA | TRBD1 | TRBV7-9 | CASSGKGQSSYNEQFF | TGTGCCAGCAGCGGTAAGGGACAGAGCTCCTACAATGAGCAGTTCTTC
TRBJ2-3 | few | TRBD2 | TRBV24-1 | CATSDPTSGFADTQYF | TGTGCCACCAGTGACCCGACTAGCGGGTTTGCAGATACGCAGTATTTT
TRBJ2-5 | few | NA | TRBV6-1 | CASSKDRETQYF | TGTGCCAGCAGTAAAGACAGGGAGACCCAGTACTTC
TRBJ2-1 | NA | TRBD1 | TRBV7-9 | CASSFRQGNEQFF | TGTGCCAGCAGCTTTCGACAGGGAAATGAGCAGTTCTTC
TRBJ1-5 | few | NA | TRBV18 | CASSKGNQPQHF | TGTGCCAGCTCAAAAGGAAATCAGCCCCAGCATTTT
TRBJ1-5 | NA | NA | TRBV5-1 | CASSYDGSNQPQHF | TGCGCCAGCAGTTATGACGGGAGCAATCAGCCCCAGCATTTT
TRBJ1-4 | NA | TRBD1 | TRBV4-1 | CASSQVNFVRDRPPEGKLFF | TGCGCCAGCAGCCAAGTAAATTTTGTTCGGGACAGGCCCCCTGAGGGAAAACTGTTTTTT
TRBJ1-3 | NA | NA | TRBV5-1 | CASSTAGKGIERTIYF | TGCGCCAGCAGTACCGCGGGAAAGGGAATAGAACGCACCATATATTTT
TRBJ2-1 | few | TRBD2 | TRBV4-2 | CASSPGLTSGTSHNEQFF | TGTGCCAGCAGCCCCGGGCTCACTAGCGGAACCTCTCACAATGAGCAGTTCTTC
TRBJ1-1 | NA | NA | TRBV27 | CASSPPGGRRAEAFF | TGTGCCAGCAGCCCACCGGGAGGGAGGAGGGCTGAAGCTTTCTTT
TRBJ2-5 | few | TRBD1 | TRBV27 | CASSPSRTGQETQYF | TGTGCCAGCAGTCCCTCCCGGACAGGTCAAGAGACCCAGTACTTC
TRBJ2-1 | NA | NA | TRBV24-1 | CATSEQAGTRDANEQFF | TGTGCCACCAGTGAGCAGGCCGGGACACGGGACGCTAATGAGCAGTTCTTC
TRBJ2-5 | few | NA | TRBV27 | CASSPYEGEETQYF | TGTGCCAGCAGTCCCTACGAGGGGGAAGAGACCCAGTACTTC
TRBJ2-7 | NA | NA | TRBV15 | CATSRYTPGLREEQYF | TGTGCCACCAGCAGATATACCCCGGGACTTAGAGAGGAGCAGTACTTC
TRBJ2-1 | NA | NA | TRBV29-1 | CIVKRDFNEQFF | TGCATCGTTAAACGGGACTTCAATGAGCAGTTCTTC
TRBJ2-3 | few | TRBD2 | TRBV5-1 | CASRTSGGGRATDTQYF | TGCGCCAGCAGAACTAGCGGGGGGGGAAGGGCGACAGATACGCAGTATTTT
TRBJ2-1 | NA | TRBD1 | TRBV3-1 | CASSPRDRYNEQFF | TGTGCCAGCAGCCCTCGGGACAGGTACAATGAGCAGTTCTTC
TRBJ2-2 | NA | NA | TRBV9 | CASSVGPTPNTGELFF | TGTGCCAGCAGCGTAGGACCTACACCGAACACCGGGGAGCTGTTTTTT
TRBJ2-1 | few | NA | TRBV12-3/TRBV12-4 | CASFLGGDGYNEQFF | TGTGCCAGCTTCTTGGGGGGCGATGGGTACAATGAGCAGTTCTTC
TRBJ2-6 | many | TRBD1 | TRBV6-2/TRBV6-3 | CASSLYIVGTGGTGANVLTF | TGTGCCAGCAGCCTTTACATTGTTGGGACAGGGGGAACTGGGGCCAACGTCCTGACTTTC
TRBJ2-3 | NA | TRBD2 | TRBV29-1 | CSVVKRGGPDTQYF | TGCAGCGTTGTAAAGCGGGGGGGCCCAGATACGCAGTATTTT
TRBJ1-5 | few | NA | TRBV5-6 | CASSLGTEQPQHF | TGTGCCAGCAGCCTGGGGACGGAACAGCCCCAGCATTTT
TRBJ2-3 | few | TRBD2 | TRBV20-1 | CSASRTSGRQDTQYF | TGCAGTGCTAGTAGGACTAGCGGGAGACAAGATACGCAGTATTTT
TRBJ2-6 | many | NA | TRBV20-1 | CSARGQPNVLTF | TGCAGTGCTAGAGGCCAGCCCAACGTCCTGACTTTC
TRBJ2-2 | few | NA | TRBV2 | CASCQKDTGELFF | TGTGCCAGTTGCCAGAAGGACACCGGGGAGCTGTTTTTT
TRBJ1-5 | NA | NA | TRBV10-3 | CAIKAPGNQPQHF | TGTGCCATCAAGGCCCCAGGGAATCAGCCCCAGCATTTT
TRBJ1-3 | NA | NA | TRBV29-1 | CSVGLGSAGNSIYF | TGCAGCGTTGGTCTGGGGTCCGCTGGAAACTCCATATATTTT
TRBJ1-2 | few | NA | TRBV20-1 | CSAPRVGRGYGYTF | TGCAGTGCTCCGCGGGTGGGTAGGGGCTATGGCTACACCTTC
TRBJ1-2 | many | NA | TRBV7-2 | CASSLAEGLTDYGYTF | TGTGCCAGCAGCCTCGCCGAAGGGCTGACGGACTATGGCTACACCTTC
TRBJ2-7 | NA | TRBD1 | TRBV4-3 | CASSPYQGEAYEQYF | TGCGCCAGCAGCCCCTATCAGGGGGAAGCCTACGAGCAGTACTTC
TRBJ2-2 | many | NA | TRBV16 | CASRGSVNTGELFF | TGTGCCAGCCGCGGCTCGGTGAACACCGGGGAGCTGTTTTTT